The sequence of this T cell receptor (beta chain) was determined in a study of T cell repertoires in cytomegalovirus infection. For the study at large: It can be stated that public TCR beta signatures indicated CMV infection as well as a matching HLA type.

With respect to this clonotype: What it recognizes is unknown.

TCRdb re-analysed the reads in MiXCR, keeping a single row per CDR3 protein. Of about 360,000 distinct CDR3 sequences in the sample, around 18% were seen once. Germline assignment: CDR1 MNHNY and CDR2 SVGAGI (reference sequence). This CDR3 spans 15 amino acids. V was cut by 6 bases and J by 6 bases, with 18 bases left in between. Study outcomes and limitations: HLA-C-restricted CMV-specific TCR beta clonotypes were dominant in the ex vivo response.

The clonotype originates from a human donor in good health (CMV status not recorded). Some clones in this sample may be carry-over from other donors' samples. Sample: PBMCs. V usage is TRBV6-6 and J usage is TRBJ2-1; a weak D match, TRBD2 (5 bases). The CDR3 loop reads CASSSQTRRGNEQFF. CDR3 DNA sequence: TGTGCCAGCAGCTCCCAAACTAGGAGAGGCAATGAGCAGTTCTTC.